The present TCR beta chain was sequenced within a study of CD8+ T cells in alopecia areata. Following extraction, RNA underwent reverse transcription to cDNA, which served as the sequencing template. The assay was immunoSEQ multiplex PCR, and TCRdb's table has in-frame clones only and misses some. Of some 82,000 clones listed, 45% to 60% are singletons. CDR1 is SGHAT, CDR2 FQNNGV, per germline. The germline V and J ends were trimmed by 2 bases and 0 bases, with 5 bases remaining between them. CDR3 length: 13 residues. This clone was seen only a few times. Its antigen is unknown. Study-wide points: Patients shared TCRs less clearly than mice did, possibly owing to HLA. An increase in clonality over normal scalp was evident in lesional scalp, especially alopecia totalis/universalis.

Lesional scalp punch biopsies and peripheral blood were collected from alopecia areata patients. Researchers picked out CD4+ and CD8+ T cells from PBMCs by sorting. The genes are TRBV11-2 and TRBJ2-7; possibly TRBD2 for D (5 bases). The material sequenced was NKG2D-high CD8+ T cells sorted from blood. This TCR was sampled from a human donor with alopecia areata. CDR3 DNA: TGTGCCAGCAGCTTAAGCGGCTCCTACGAGCAGTACTTC. Protein: CASSLSGSYEQYF.